This T cell receptor (beta chain) was profiled in a study of beta chain features in type 1 diabetes. Study context: The examined sorted cells totaled some 99 million across samples.

A CD45RO/CCR7/CD25/CD127/CD95/CD27 panel sorted naive, central memory, regulatory and stem cell-like memory CD4+ cells. Study results and limitations: Possibly, sequencing cDNA over-represented cells that had high TCR expression levels. Within each of all four CD4+ subsets, Type 1 diabetes patients had TCRB CDR3s that were moderately but significantly shorter.

This CDR3 contains 15 residues. Germline V gene lookup returns CDR1 KGHSH and CDR2 LQKENI. Trimming took 4 bases from V and 0 from J, leaving 12 bases between them. Expressed TCRB transcripts were sequenced after all isolated RNA was converted to cDNA. Only in-frame clones appear in the TCRdb table, and some are missing; sequencing was by immunoSEQ multiplex PCR. The data hold 120,000 to 150,000 clones, with about 10% observed a single time. Regarding this clone: Its target is not known.

The specimen sequenced was naive CD4+ T cells from blood. The receptor's source is a man between 18 and 35 years old in good health. J is TRBJ1-1 and V is TRBV18; no clear D gene. The CDR3 DNA follows: TGTGCCAGCTCACTCAATGGAGCCATGAACACTGAAGCTTTCTTT. Amino acids: CASSLNGAMNTEAFF.